Sequencing of this TCR beta chain was carried out in a study of blood T cells in healthy people across ages. Concerning this clonotype itself: What it binds is not known.

Study findings and constraints: Researchers said unsorted PBMCs prevented a conclusive naive versus antigen-experienced comparison.

A second PCR, run for about 6 to 11 cycles, used a sample-barcoded 5' primer plus a J-beta primer mix. TCRdb passed the 5' RACE reads through MiXCR, listing each CDR3 protein once. The data show under 950,000 distinct CDR3 sequences, with about 24% seen just once and approximately 20% held by the top ten. The sample comprised blood. The sequence was obtained from a man between 65 and 85 years old in good health.

The CDR3 loop is CASSLQGAAGYTF. In DNA, the CDR3 is TGCGCCAGCAGCTTACAGGGGGCAGCTGGCTACACCTTC. V usage is TRBV5-1 and J usage is TRBJ1-2; TRBD1 aligns across 9 bases. Germline CDR1 is SGHRS and CDR2 is YFSETQ. The CDR3 loop spans 13 amino acids. Unmatched junction bases numbered 3, after V lost 2 bases and J lost 7 bases.